Presented here are 18 T cell receptor beta chains from one specimen sequenced in a study of blood T cell repertoires in COVID-19. Produced via immunoSEQ multiplex PCR; TCRdb's table is partial and in-frame only. The data hold approximately 240,000 clones, with less than 90% observed a single time. The sample consisted of peripheral blood. All receptors derive from a woman aged 55-75 years who had recovered from COVID-19.

The V and J genes are TRBV5-5 and TRBJ2-7, with TRBD1 matching 10 bases. Germline assignment: CDR1 SGHKS and CDR2 YYEKEE (reference sequence). The CDR3 sequence is 15 residues long. Trimming removed 2 bases from V and 3 bases from J; junction bases left unmatched: 5. CDR3 nucleotide sequence: TGTGCCAGCAGCTTCCGGGACAGGGGCTACTACGAGCAGTACTTC. Translating gives CASSFRDRGYYEQYF.

The rearrangement joins TRBV27 to TRBJ1-1; 8 positions match TRBD1. The CDR3 has 14 amino acids. V lost 4 bases and J lost 8; bases outside the gene matches: 9. Germline CDR1 reads MNHEY; CDR2 reads SMNVEV (reference sequence). CDR3 coding DNA: TGTGCCAGCAGTTCCTCATTCCGACAGGGGGAAGCTTTCTTT. Protein: CASSSSFRQGEAFF.

The chain couples TRBV7-3 to TRBJ2-1; 9 nucleotides match TRBD2. Germline V lookup: CDR1 SGHTA, CDR2 FQGTGA. V shed 4 bases, J shed 1 base, and the junction held 5 bases outside the gene matches. CDR3 length: 16 residues. DNA of the CDR3: TGTGCCAGCAGCTCTCTAGCGGGGCGATCCTACAATGAGCAGTTCTTC. It encodes CASSSLAGRSYNEQFF.

CDR3 nucleotide sequence: TGTGCCTGGAGGGGACTAGCGGGGGCTCGGGAGCAGTACTTC. As protein: CAWRGLAGAREQYF. The genes are TRBV30 and TRBJ2-7; 14 nucleotides align to TRBD2. CDR3 length equals 14 residues. The germline V gene has CDR1 GTSNPN and CDR2 SVGIG (reference sequence). Losses at the gene ends were 3 bases for V and 7 bases for J; bases not matched to a gene: 5.

This clone showed up just a few times. The chain employs TRBV19 and TRBJ1-1, with TRBD1 matching over 10 bases. The germline gives CDR1 LNHDA, CDR2 SQIVND (reference sequence). V lost 9 bases and J lost 1; bases outside the gene matches: 8. The length of the CDR3 is 15 residues. The CDR3, as DNA: TGTGCCAGCCACCGGGGACAGGGGTCGAACACTGAAGCTTTCTTT. It codes for CASHRGQGSNTEAFF.

The V gene is TRBV5-4, the J gene TRBJ1-2; 8 bases are shared with TRBD1. The CDR3 contains 13 residues. Trimming cost V 4 bases and J 3 bases; bases outside gene matches: 2. From germline, CDR1 is SGHNT and CDR2 YYREEE (reference sequence). CDR3 region: CASSTTGDYGYTF. For the CDR3, the DNA is TGTGCCAGCAGCACGACAGGGGACTATGGCTACACCTTC.

This chain joins TRBV7-3 and TRBJ2-1; TRBD2 agrees at 10 bases. The trim removed 5 bases at V and 6 bases at J, leaving 10 bases unmatched. The germline gives CDR1 SGHTA, CDR2 FQGTGA. The CDR3 loop spans 16 amino acids. This chain's CDR3 is CASSPQAGGVPNEQFF. DNA of the CDR3: TGTGCCAGCAGCCCCCAAGCGGGGGGGGTCCCCAATGAGCAGTTCTTC. Together with reference TRBV7-3 and TRBJ2-1, the CDR3 gives the full variable domain: GAGVSQTPSNKVTEKGKYVELRCDPISGHTALYWYRQSLGQGPEFLIYFQGTGAADDSGLPNDRFFAVRPEGSVSTLKIQRTERGDSAVYLCASSPQAGGVPNEQFFGPGTRLTVL.

The chain has TRBV3-1 (or the pseudogene TRBV3-2) and TRBJ2-1; 8 nucleotides match TRBD2. The V gene's germline CDR1 is LGHDT and CDR2 YNNKEL (reference sequence). J lost 7 bases, V lost 3 bases, and 5 bases had no gene match. The CDR3 contains 14 residues. This chain's CDR3 is CASSHGQRGNEQFF. CDR3 in DNA: TGTGCCAGCAGCCATGGGCAGCGGGGGAATGAGCAGTTCTTC.

The chain is built from TRBV7-2 and TRBJ2-7; 7 bases agree with TRBD2. There are 15 residues in the CDR3. V lost 3 bases, J lost 1 base, and 6 bases stayed unmatched. The V gene's germline CDR1 is SGHTA and CDR2 FQGNSA. CDR3 region: CASSLTLRGSYEQYF. CDR3 sequence (DNA): TGTGCCAGCAGCTTGACGCTGCGGGGGTCCTACGAGCAGTACTTC.

J is TRBJ1-5 and V is TRBV18; TRBD1 might be the D (6 bases). From germline, CDR1 is KGHSH and CDR2 LQKENI. Trimming pared 3 bases from V and 8 bases from J, leaving 17 bases between. CDR3 size: 15 residues. The CDR3 DNA is TGTGCCAGCTCACCCTATCCGCAGGGGATAGAGCCCCAGCATTTT. It yields the protein CASSPYPQGIEPQHF. The full variable domain, rest sourced from reference TRBV18 and TRBJ1-5, is NAGVMQNPRHLVRRRGQEARLRCSPMKGHSHVYWYRQLPEEGLKFMVYLQKENIIDESGMPKERFSAEFPKEGPSILRIQQVVRGDSAAYFCASSPYPQGIEPQHFGDGTRLSIL.

The chain links TRBV11-2 to TRBJ1-2; D is perhaps TRBD1 (5 bases). The CDR3 is made up of 17 amino acids. CDR1 is SGHAT and CDR2 is FQNNGV in the germline V gene. Trimming pared 4 bases from V and 0 bases from J, leaving 18 bases between. The CDR3 loop is CASSSPHTGPSNYGYTF. The CDR3 region has the DNA TGTGCCAGCAGCTCACCCCACACAGGACCTTCTAACTATGGCTACACCTTC.

The chain carries TRBV15 and TRBJ1-1; no clear D. Trimming left V 0 bases short and J 5 bases short, with 7 bases between. Germline assignment: CDR1 LNHNV and CDR2 YYDKDF (reference sequence). The CDR3 extends over 13 amino acids. DNA for the CDR3: TGTGCCACCAGCAGAGATAGGAGTACTGAAGCTTTCTTT. Translation: CATSRDRSTEAFF.

J is TRBJ1-2 and V is TRBV5-4; 7 nucleotides agree with TRBD1. The V gene end was trimmed by 3 bases and the J gene end by 1 base; junction bases not matched to a gene: 6. The CDR3 covers 15 residues. Germline assignment: CDR1 SGHNT and CDR2 YYREEE (reference sequence). CDR3 in amino acids: CASSSRTGFNYGYTF. The CDR3 region has the DNA TGTGCCAGCAGCTCGCGGACAGGTTTTAACTATGGCTACACCTTC.

The chain joins TRBV20-1 to TRBJ2-5; D remains unclear. CDR1 is DFQATT and CDR2 is SNEGSKA in the germline V gene (reference sequence). V was shortened by 3 bases and J by 4 bases, with 12 bases between the two germline ends. The CDR3 runs to 13 residues. For the CDR3, the DNA is TGCAGTGCTAGTAGTCAGACGGGAGAGACCCAGTACTTC. Translated: CSASSQTGETQYF.

The rearrangement joins TRBV3-1 (or the pseudogene TRBV3-2) to TRBJ2-5; 8 bases map to TRBD2. This CDR3 has 19 amino acids. V lost 0 bases to trimming and J lost 2 bases; unmatched junction nucleotides: 14. The germline V gene encodes CDR1 LGHDT and CDR2 YNNKEL (reference sequence). CDR3 loop: CASSQDCRVAGCRQETQYF. CDR3 coding DNA: TGTGCCAGCAGCCAAGATTGTCGGGTAGCGGGGTGCCGTCAAGAGACCCAGTACTTC.

V is TRBV30 and J is TRBJ2-5, with D possibly TRBD2 on 7 matching bases. Trimming took off 8 bases at V and 5 bases at J, with 18 bases between the two ends. This CDR3 is built from 13 residues. Looked up from germline, CDR1 is GTSNPN and CDR2 is SVGIG (reference sequence). The CDR3 sequence is CARAGAGKETQYF. The CDR3 DNA follows: TGTGCCCGCGCGGGGGCGGGGAAGGAGACCCAGTACTTC.

This clone appeared a few times. V usage is TRBV29-1 and J usage is TRBJ2-3; 8 bases agree with TRBD2. Losses at the gene ends were 3 bases for V and 6 bases for J; bases not matched to a gene: 8. The CDR3 consists of 14 residues. Germline CDR1 and CDR2: SQVTM and ANQGSEA. The CDR3 sequence is CSVEGSGVVDTQYF. The CDR3 DNA is TGCAGCGTTGAGGGTAGCGGGGTGGTTGATACGCAGTATTTT.

V gene TRBV4-3 combines with J gene TRBJ2-5; 9 nucleotides match TRBD1. V shed 1 base and J 4 bases; nucleotides not matched to a gene: 10. The CDR3 consists of 17 residues. In germline, CDR1 is LGHNA, CDR2 YSLEER. DNA of the CDR3: TGCGCCAGCAGCCAAGGGAGGACAGGGGCGTGGGTAGAGACCCAGTACTTC. It is translated as CASSQGRTGAWVETQYF.